Each of the 13 T cell receptor beta chains below was sequenced from the same sample in a study of cytomegalovirus exposure and HLA in healthy donors. PCR primers comprised 60 Vbeta and 13 Jbeta primers. Here immunoSEQ multiplex PCR was the method, and the copy in TCRdb shows in-frame clones only, minus some. This table holds roughly 70,000 clones, 70% to 80% found once. Sequenced: PBMCs. These receptors originate from a man aged 50-59 years in good health and CMV-seronegative.

CDR3 sequence reads: CASSLGIYEQYF. The CDR3 DNA follows: TGCGCCAGCAGCTTGGGTATCTACGAGCAGTACTTC. The V call is TRBV5-1, the J call TRBJ2-7; no definite D call. V was shortened by 0 bases and J by 3 bases, with 4 bases between the two germline ends. The CDR3 sequence is 12 residues long. The germline CDR1 and CDR2 sequences are SGHRS and YFSETQ. Complete variable domain (other parts from reference TRBV5-1 and TRBJ2-7): KAGVTQTPRYLIKTRGQQVTLSCSPISGHRSVSWYQQTPGQGLQFLFEYFSETQRNKGNFPGRFSGRQFSNSRSEMNVSTLELGDSALYLCASSLGIYEQYFGPGTRLTVT.

The chain employs TRBV4-3 and TRBJ1-5, with unresolved D. CDR3 length: 15 residues. Germline assignment: CDR1 LGHNA and CDR2 YSLEER. V lost 0 bases to trimming and J lost 9 bases, with 15 bases between them. CDR3 nucleotides: TGCGCCAGCAGCCAAGATCCTGCAGGCGGGTGGCCCCAGCATTTT. The encoded protein is CASSQDPAGGWPQHF.

J is TRBJ1-2 and V is TRBV9; D is possibly TRBD1 (6 bases). In germline, CDR1 is SGDLS, CDR2 YYNGEE. V shed 0 bases and J shed 7 bases, with 13 bases lying between them. The CDR3 loop spans 14 amino acids. CDR3 residues: CASSVAAGVAGYTF. The CDR3 coding sequence is TGTGCCAGCAGCGTAGCGGCAGGGGTTGCTGGCTACACCTTC.

V gene TRBV7-8 combines with J gene TRBJ1-4, with 9 nucleotides matching TRBD1. Germline trimming cut 5 bases from V and 7 bases from J; bases unmatched to any gene: 8. CDR1 SGHVS and CDR2 FQNEAQ come from the germline V gene. The CDR3 spans 15 residues. The CDR3 spells CASSLGGQGGEKLFF. For the CDR3, the DNA is TGTGCCAGCAGCCTAGGGGGACAGGGAGGTGAAAAACTGTTTTTT.

CDR3 sequence reads: CASSHRQLSSYEQYF. The CDR3 nucleotides read TGTGCCAGCAGTCACCGACAGCTCTCCTCCTACGAGCAGTACTTC. The J gene is TRBJ2-7, the V gene TRBV6-5; weak D call: TRBD1 (5 bases). The CDR3 is 15 amino acids. Trimming cost V 5 bases and J 0 bases, with 14 bases left between them. Germline loops: CDR1 MNHEY, CDR2 SVGAGI.

V usage is TRBV28 and J usage is TRBJ2-3; 9 bases line up with TRBD1. The germline V gene encodes CDR1 MDHEN and CDR2 SYDVKM. The CDR3 has 14 amino acids. Unmatched junction bases numbered 7, after V lost 7 bases and J lost 5 bases. CDR3 amino acids: CASKPGQGIDTQYF. CDR3 DNA: TGTGCCAGCAAACCGGGACAGGGAATAGATACGCAGTATTTT.

The chain links TRBV9 to TRBJ1-5, with D possibly matching TRBD1 (5 bases). This CDR3 region has 14 residues. Germline loops: CDR1 SGDLS, CDR2 YYNGEE. V was shortened by 2 bases and J by 3 bases, with 9 bases between the two germline ends. The CDR3 DNA reads as TGTGCCAGCAGCGTTTCCAGGGACAATCAGCCCCAGCATTTT. It translates to CASSVSRDNQPQHF.

The rearrangement uses TRBV5-6 and TRBJ2-1; 9 nucleotides agree with TRBD2. Germline CDR1 and CDR2: SGHDT and YYEEEE. The junction had 5 bases not matched to a gene; V was cut back by 0 bases and J by 7 bases. The CDR3 runs to 15 residues. The DNA for the CDR3 is TGTGCCAGCAGCTTGGTGCGGGGGGGCCTAAATGAGCAGTTCTTC. It codes for CASSLVRGGLNEQFF. Full variable domain (outside the CDR3, taken from reference TRBV5-6 and TRBJ2-1): DAGVTQSPTHLIKTRGQQVTLRCSPKSGHDTVSWYQQALGQGPQFIFQYYEEEERQRGNFPDRFSGHQFPNYSSELNVNALLLGDSALYLCASSLVRGGLNEQFFGPGTRLTVL.

The rearrangement links TRBV28 to TRBJ1-2; possible D gene TRBD1, 5 bases. The CDR3 consists of 13 residues. Germline-derived CDR1 and CDR2 are MDHEN and SYDVKM. Trimming removed 6 bases at V and 3 bases at J, with 11 bases between. CDR3: CASRREGYYGYTF. The CDR3 nucleotides read TGTGCCAGCAGGCGGGAGGGGTACTATGGCTACACCTTC.

This chain joins TRBV2 and TRBJ2-7; 8 bases align to TRBD2. CDR1 and CDR2 from the germline V gene are SNHLY and FYNNEI. V was pared by 6 bases and J by 5 bases, with 3 bases of the junction left unmatched. The CDR3 sequence is 12 residues long. The CDR3 spells CASSWTSNEQYF. The CDR3 DNA reads TGTGCCAGCAGCTGGACTAGCAACGAGCAGTACTTC.

The chain combines TRBV29-1 with TRBJ1-1; 10 bases fit TRBD1. V lost 7 bases, J lost 8 bases, and 7 bases stayed unmatched. Germline CDR1 and CDR2: SQVTM and ANQGSEA. There are 12 residues in the CDR3. The CDR3 is CSADRGSLEAFF. Written as DNA, the CDR3 is TGCAGCGCGGACAGGGGGAGCTTGGAAGCTTTCTTT.

The chain uses TRBV27 and TRBJ1-1; TRBD1 is a possible D gene (6 bases). Deletions cut 4 bases from V and 3 bases from J, with 9 bases between. Germline V gives CDR1 MNHEY, CDR2 SMNVEV (reference sequence). The CDR3 loop spans 13 amino acids. CDR3 amino acids: CASSYKGDTEAFF. The CDR3 DNA sequence: TGTGCCAGCAGTTATAAGGGGGACACTGAAGCTTTCTTT.

The chain couples TRBV11-2 to TRBJ2-7; 12 positions agree with TRBD1. Germline loops: CDR1 SGHAT, CDR2 FQNNGV. V lost 2 bases and J lost 6; bases outside the gene matches: 8. This CDR3 has 16 residues. The CDR3 bases are TGTGCCAGCAGCTTAAGGGGGACAGGGGGCGTATCCGAGCAGTACTTC. As protein: CASSLRGTGGVSEQYF.